The entry below gives a single T cell receptor beta chain sequence along with its context. Its cognate antigen has yet to be identified. Base qualities are missing; no much larger clone stands one base away. The cohort was made up of 500 to 800 healthy bone marrow donors. At the time of sampling, all cohort members were nominally healthy, though unrecorded immune exposures were likely present. The donor was CMV seropositive and belonged to the group of 250 to 300 seropositive cohort members. A peripheral blood sample was collected from each donor, and TCR beta sequencing was performed on peripheral blood mononuclear cells. Genomic DNA extraction from the blood cell samples was performed with the Qiagen DNeasy Blood Extraction Kit. Libraries were made using the immunoSEQ multiplex PCR assay. A mixture of 60 forward primers for TCR Vbeta segments and 13 reverse primers for TCR Jbeta segments was used in the multiplex PCR. The CDR3 region of rearranged TCR beta genes was amplified from genomic DNA by a multiplex PCR assay. The Illumina HiSeq System was used to sequence the amplified TCR beta libraries as 87-base-pair reads. The study's processing was this. A later analysis tallied roughly 76 million unique TCR beta chains across the 700 or so repertoires, and approximately 11 million of those chains were shared by two or more donors. Raw reads were error-corrected and collapsed into unique sequences with a nearest-neighbor algorithm that merged closely related sequences to remove PCR and sequencing errors. CDR3 sequences were aligned to IMGT reference sequences to assign V, D and J gene segments. For a sequence to be retained, at least a six-nucleotide match to both a V gene segment and a J gene segment was required. Rearrangements were classified as productive when the CDR3 lacked stop codons and remained in frame with V and J, and all other rearrangements were classified as non-productive. Following IMGT convention, CDR3 was defined as the stretch from the second conserved V-encoded cysteine up to the conserved J-encoded phenylalanine. The earlier analysis of around 640 of the donors excluded sequences that lacked an unambiguous match to a single V gene segment. In an earlier analysis of roughly 500 of the donors, V segments were called functional above 56.7% productive rearrangements and were called segregating when the between-donor standard deviation exceeded 5%. A statistical classification framework was built for diagnosing cytomegalovirus status from the catalog of TCR beta chain sequences. A later analysis assigned V and J genes by comparing TCR nucleotide sequences with IMGT/GENE-DB human TR gene sequences. Using the TCRdist pipeline, a later analysis assigned CDR3 sequences along with most-parsimonious VDJ recombination scenarios. In a later analysis, each TCR beta chain was defined by its CDR3 amino acid sequence together with its V-gene family, and reads without a unique V-gene family were excluded. To address suspected cross-contamination and a sequencing artifact, a later analysis removed around 600 highly shared, low-generation-probability nucleotide sequences. For each public chain, a later analysis derived a clonal expansion index from normalized ranks of inferred template counts within each repertoire. In a later analysis, generation probabilities were computed with a VDJ recombination model fitted to out-of-frame rearrangements, and the resulting probabilities were checked against IGoR. In a later analysis, TCR-TCR, TCR-HLA and TCR-CMV co-occurrence was scored with hypergeometric tests, and a repertoire-size bias correction was applied to TCR pairs. To estimate false discovery rates, a later analysis permuted the HLA or CMV assignments 20 times. In a later analysis, co-occurring TCRs were grouped using DBSCAN, and TCRdist sequence similarity was added for clustering within HLA-allele-positive subsets. Repertoires with fewer than 30,000 or more than 120,000 public chains were left out of co-occurrence clustering, as were five repertoires with anomalous nucleotide sharing. TCRdb took this table from immuneACCESS and kept in-frame rearrangements with V and J called. Such tables lack part of the clones; where checked against another copy, unresolved V genes explain under half of the gap, and the rest is unexplained. Clone size and V and J calls were adopted from that table, with D and trimming inferred from the DNA. Within this sample are 150,000 to 200,000 clones, with 60% to 85% of them counted one time only. Of the sample, about 2.7% falls within the top ten clones.

The sample comes from a study of cytomegalovirus exposure and HLA in healthy donors (dated by TCRdb to about 2017). Broadly, across the study: An earlier analysis of approximately 550 of the donors reported roughly 300 Gb of sequence data and around 120 million unique TCR beta sequences from about 179 million T cells. In an earlier analysis of about 590 of the donors, high-throughput TCR beta sequencing was used to judge whether each TCR beta V gene segment behaved as functional or pseudogenic. The genetic ancestry cluster associated with self-reported Caucasian donors included roughly four fifths of the 398 genotyped donors. Rather than using new phenotypic data, the later analysis identified candidate immune exposures from TCR beta sequences and from how often those sequences occurred across donors. HLA typing covered class I and class II loci at four-digit resolution. The study combined high-throughput TCR immunosequencing, statistical association of individual TCRs with disease status, and machine learning to predict cytomegalovirus infection status. Every repertoire in the discovery cohort had been generated on one and the same sequencing platform. The study aimed to test whether signatures of past pathogen exposure could be identified by cataloging public T cell receptors. Besides the first cohort of about 730 subjects, a separate validation cohort made up of 90 to 150 different subjects was used. An early release covering roughly 640 HLA-typed donors comprised approximately 290 gigabases of sequencing data and roughly 85 million unique TCR sequences. The study used immunosequencing to profile the T cell repertoires of several hundred subjects and linked those repertoires to cytomegalovirus serostatus. A later analysis re-analyzed previously published TCR beta repertoires from 500 to 700 donors and added high-resolution HLA genotyping to study TCR occurrence patterns. Genome-wide SNP genotypes for about 65% of the roughly 700 donors were used in a later genetic analysis, which treated that subset as a discovery cohort. Alongside the repertoire data, information on donor age, sex, ethnicity and CMV serostatus was compiled. Because of strong linkage in the cohort, five DR-DQ haplotypes were treated as single units for association and clustering. The number of donors typed differed by locus, with roughly 629-640 for A, B, C, DRB1 and DQB1, 522 for DQA1, 600 to 610 for DPA1, and 400 to 490 for DPB1. Among over 350 genotyped donors of the cohort, an average of approximately 230,000 unique TCR beta nucleotide sequences were sequenced per donor, about a sixth of them non-productive. The research as a whole found: In a later genetic analysis, fewer N-insertions in productive TCRs were reported among donors in an Asian-associated ancestry cluster than the roughly 700-donor mean. Most TCR sequences were seen in very few donors, while some public TCRs were found in many individuals. The 87-base-pair reads could not distinguish some IMGT-functional V segments, including TRBV6-2 and TRBV6-3, so those segments were excluded. A further reported finding was that TCR beta sequences accurately predicted the HLA-A and HLA-B alleles for most subjects in the first cohort. In a later analysis, the rate of TCR association differed among HLA loci, with DRB1 alleles having the most associated TCRs and HLA-C alleles having the fewest. The sequencing pipeline was judged likely to have produced a cluster of highly shared sequence variants as a technical artifact. The authors suggested that the approach could potentially be generalized to other disease states and immunological phenotypes. In a later analysis, around 17,000 TCR beta sequences were associated with specific HLA alleles at a false discovery rate of 0.05. The cohort was sequenced for TCR beta chains only, and without alpha or paired-chain data the features that could be detected were limited. A later analysis found that most CMV-associated TCR beta chains appeared HLA-restricted, with HLA associations seemingly driven largely by CMV exposure. Cytomegalovirus status was reported to be diagnosed by the classifier with high specificity and sensitivity in both the original and validation cohorts. Correlated functional status among segregating V segments might reflect linkage disequilibrium, but an unknown experimental factor could not be ruled out. A later analysis reported that several top co-occurrence clusters appeared linked to parvovirus B19, influenza, CMV and Epstein-Barr virus. The earlier analysis of 587 of the donors excluded approximately 15 rarely observed V segments, including chromosome 9 orphons, because counts were too low. Because HLA typing was unavailable for some donors at each locus, only the typed subset was used in association tests. A few of the identified cytomegalovirus-associated TCR beta chains were confirmed in vitro to be specific for cytomegalovirus antigens. For the cohort, immune exposure information was limited to CMV serostatus. Sequencing depth was assumed to be roughly uniform across donors in the presence/absence analyses, though that assumption may not hold. In a later analysis, HLA-associated TCR beta chains showed more clonal expansion and lower generation probabilities than non-associated chains that were equally common. An association between a missense DCLRE1C variant and V-gene and J-gene trimming of TCR beta chains was found in a later genetic analysis and replicated in an independent cohort. A total of some 180 TCR beta chains were listed by the study as associated with cytomegalovirus. In an earlier analysis of more than 450 of the donors, most TCR beta V segments were observed in productive rearrangements about 90% or about 30% of the time, broadly matching IMGT annotations. Assigning TCR associations to individual alleles was difficult when HLA alleles, especially DR and DQ, strongly co-occurred.

The germline V gene (reference sequence) specifies SEHNR as CDR1 and FQNEAQ as CDR2. The CDR3, cysteine through phenylalanine, is 14 amino acids long. Left in the record is the CDR3 DNA by itself, 42 bases read in frame from the first base. V and J are truncated by 4 bases and 5 bases respectively, leaving an intervening sequence of 14 bases. This TCR was recovered from a woman aged 45-65 years in good health and CMV-seropositive. Sequencing was carried out using PBMCs. The chain was built from TRBV7-9 and TRBJ2-5, with a tentative D gene TRBD2 over 6 matching bases. The DNA reads TGTGCCAGCAGCTCGGGGGACGTACGGGAGACCCAGTACTTC. This is translated as CASSSGDVRETQYF.